Each of the 30 T cell receptor beta chains below was sequenced from the same sample in a study of T cell changes during pregnancy in multiple sclerosis. TCRdb's copy holds only in-frame clones and misses some; the assay was immunoSEQ multiplex PCR. This table has around 80,000 clones, 94% appearing once. The material sequenced was peripheral blood, taken in the second trimester of pregnancy. These receptors were taken from a female donor in good health, enrolled as a control in a pregnancy study.

J is TRBJ2-2 and V is TRBV19; 10 bases align to TRBD2. Germline CDR1 and CDR2: LNHDA and SQIVND (reference sequence). This CDR3 contains 16 residues. V shed 3 bases and J 1 base; nucleotides not matched to a gene: 2. The CDR3 DNA reads as TGTGCCAGTAGTATCGGACTAGCGGAGAACACCGGGGAGCTGTTTTTT. It codes for CASSIGLAENTGELFF.

The gene calls are TRBV27 and TRBJ1-1, with D possibly matching TRBD1 (6 bases). CDR3 length: 14 residues. Germline CDR1 reads MNHEY; CDR2 reads SMNVEV (reference sequence). Trimming removed 7 bases at V and 5 bases at J, with 17 bases between. CDR3 region: CASTLGGPGTEAFF. As DNA, the CDR3 is TGTGCCAGCACCTTGGGGGGGCCGGGGACTGAAGCTTTCTTT.

The V gene is TRBV28, the J gene TRBJ2-7; 8 bases fit TRBD1. Per the germline V gene, CDR1 is MDHEN and CDR2 is SYDVKM. There are 14 residues in the CDR3. V gave up 3 bases and J gave up 3 bases; unmatched junction bases: 4. CDR3 coding DNA: TGTGCCAGCAGTTTTACAGGGGGAGTCTACGAGCAGTACTTC. Translated, it gives CASSFTGGVYEQYF. Combining the CDR3 with reference TRBV28 and TRBJ2-7 gives the whole variable domain DVKVTQSSRYLVKRTGEKVFLECVQDMDHENMFWYRQDPGLGLRLIYFSYDVKMKEKGDIPEGYSVSREKKERFSLILESASTNQTSMYLCASSFTGGVYEQYFGPGTRLTVT.

In DNA form, the CDR3 reads TGTGCCAGCAGAGGCCCGGGACTAGCGGGAGATGAGCAGTTCTTC. It specifies CASRGPGLAGDEQFF. The V gene is TRBV6-6, the J gene TRBJ2-1; TRBD2 aligns across 14 bases. The CDR3 length is 15 residues. The V segment lost 6 bases and the J segment 8 bases; nucleotides outside the gene matches: 6. The germline CDR1 and CDR2 sequences are MNHNY and SVGAGI (reference sequence).

The chain employs TRBV6-1 and TRBJ2-1; TRBD2 matches at 7 bases. Germline V gene data show CDR1 as MNHNS and CDR2 as SASEGT. The CDR3 covers 15 residues. J lost 7 bases, V lost 3 bases, and 9 bases had no gene match. CDR3 region: CASSDWWEGVNEQFF. The CDR3 DNA is TGTGCCAGCAGTGATTGGTGGGAGGGCGTTAATGAGCAGTTCTTC.

The rearrangement uses TRBV9 and TRBJ2-3; D might be TRBD2 (6 bases). The V and J ends lost 3 bases and 3 bases respectively, with 14 bases between them. The CDR3 covers 15 residues. Germline V CDR1 and CDR2: SGDLS, YYNGEE. In nucleotides, the CDR3 is TGTGCCAGCAGCGGCCCCGGAGGGCCGACAGATACGCAGTATTTT. This translates into CASSGPGGPTDTQYF.

The rearrangement uses TRBV5-1 and TRBJ2-7; perhaps TRBD1 as D (6 bases). Germline V gene lookup returns CDR1 SGHRS and CDR2 YFSETQ. V was pared by 8 bases and J by 4 bases, with 19 bases between. This CDR3 contains 14 residues. The CDR3 coding sequence is TGCGCCAGTTTTAAGGACAGTGAGACATACGAGCAGTACTTC. This sequence encodes CASFKDSETYEQYF.

DNA of the CDR3: TGTGCCAGCAGCTTAGAGTACGTAGGGGACGAGCAGTACTTC. This encodes CASSLEYVGDEQYF. V is TRBV7-2 and J is TRBJ2-7; possible D gene TRBD1, 5 bases. CDR1 and CDR2 (germline): SGHTA, FQGNSA. V gave up 1 base and J gave up 5 bases, with 12 bases separating them. The CDR3 is made up of 14 amino acids.

Remarks on this clone: This sample includes further DNA sequences coding for the same CDR3. The rearrangement uses TRBV7-9 and TRBJ1-4; D possibly corresponds to TRBD1 (6 bases). CDR1 and CDR2 (germline): SEHNR, FQNEAQ (reference sequence). This CDR3 comprises 15 residues. V was trimmed by 5 bases and J by 0 bases, leaving 10 bases between them. CDR3 residues: CASSPGQTTNEKLFF. CDR3 nucleotide sequence: TGTGCCAGCAGCCCTGGACAGACAACTAATGAAAAACTGTTTTTT.

Turning to this clone: The same CDR3 is also encoded by other DNA sequences in this sample. The CDR3 nucleotides read TGTGCCAGCTCACCACTTAGCGGAAACACCGGGGAGCTGTTTTTT. This sequence encodes CASSPLSGNTGELFF. The chain links TRBV18 to TRBJ2-2, with a tentative D call TRBD2 (6 bases). V was shortened by 1 base and J by 2 bases, with 8 bases between the two germline ends. The CDR3 has 15 residues. The germline V gene has CDR1 KGHSH and CDR2 LQKENI.

The V gene is TRBV14, the J gene TRBJ2-2; tentatively, D is TRBD2 (5 bases). Germline V gene sequence: CDR1 SGHDN, CDR2 FVKESK. CDR3 length: 17 residues. Trimming stripped 1 base from V and 3 bases from J, with 15 bases between. CDR3 bases: TGTGCCAGCAGCCAAGTACGTCTAGCTAGTTACACCGGGGAGCTGTTTTTT. Translation: CASSQVRLASYTGELFF. Variable domain in full (rest from reference TRBV14 and TRBJ2-2): EAGVTQFPSHSVIEKGQTVTLRCDPISGHDNLYWYRRVMGKEIKFLLHFVKESKQDESGMPNNRFLAERTGGTYSTLKVQPAELEDSGVYFCASSQVRLASYTGELFFGEGSRLTVL.

The V gene is TRBV11-2, the J gene TRBJ2-7, with TRBD2 matching 8 bases. J gave up 1 base and V 5 bases, and 16 bases lay outside the gene matches. The CDR3 loop spans 18 amino acids. Germline V gives CDR1 SGHAT, CDR2 FQNNGV. This CDR3 reads CASSHFLAGPLISYEQYF. Written as DNA, the CDR3 is TGTGCCAGCAGCCACTTCCTAGCGGGTCCCTTAATTTCCTACGAGCAGTACTTC.

The sample holds a few counts of this clone. This rearrangement joins TRBV6-4 to TRBJ2-1; 8 bases agree with TRBD2. After removal of 4 bases from V and 3 bases from J, the junction contained 5 bases not matched to a gene. This CDR3 is built from 15 residues. Looked up from germline, CDR1 is MRHNA and CDR2 is SNTAGT. CDR3 protein: CASSVASGSYNEQFF. CDR3 coding DNA: TGTGCCAGCAGTGTGGCCAGCGGGAGCTACAATGAGCAGTTCTTC.

The V and J genes are TRBV7-2 and TRBJ2-5, with D unclear. V shed 0 bases and J shed 0 bases, with 11 bases lying between them. This CDR3 comprises 16 residues. Per the germline V gene, CDR1 is SGHTA and CDR2 is FQGNSA. The CDR3 DNA is TGTGCCAGCAGCTTAGCTTTCTCAGGAAACCAAGAGACCCAGTACTTC. This encodes CASSLAFSGNQETQYF.

This sequence joins TRBV7-8 and TRBJ2-7, with D possibly TRBD2 on 6 matching bases. The CDR3 sequence is 15 residues long. The germline CDR1 and CDR2 sequences are SGHVS and FQNEAQ. Trimming cost V 5 bases and J 7 bases, with 21 bases left between them. This chain's CDR3 is CASSPPGGIPQEQYF. For the CDR3, the DNA is TGTGCCAGCAGCCCCCCCGGAGGGATTCCCCAAGAGCAGTACTTC.

This clone was recorded only once. The V and J genes are TRBV4-2 and TRBJ2-2, with D maybe TRBD1 (5 bases). Trimming pared 0 bases from V and 0 bases from J, leaving 17 bases between. Germline values: CDR1 LGHNA, CDR2 YNFKEQ. The CDR3 totals 19 residues. The CDR3 region has the DNA TGTGCCAGCAGCCAAGATATCGGACACGAATTTGCGAACACCGGGGAGCTGTTTTTT. Protein: CASSQDIGHEFANTGELFF.

V and J are TRBV5-6 and TRBJ2-7; 7 bases fit TRBD2. V was clipped by 2 bases and J by 6 bases; unmatched bases: 11. This CDR3 has 15 residues. CDR1 and CDR2 (germline): SGHDT, YYEEEE. In DNA, the CDR3 is TGTGCCAGCAGCTTAATCACTAGCGACCGGGCCGAGCAGTACTTC. Its translation is CASSLITSDRAEQYF.

The chain uses TRBV29-1 and TRBJ2-5, with D tentatively TRBD1 (7 bases). The CDR3 has 13 residues. The V gene lost 7 bases and the J gene lost 4 bases, with 16 bases spanning the gap. Germline CDR1 and CDR2: SQVTM and ANQGSEA. CDR3 DNA sequence: TGCAGCGGGGGGCGTCAGGGGGGAGAGACCCAGTACTTC. Its translation: CSGGRQGGETQYF.

This sequence joins TRBV6-1 and TRBJ2-5; tentative D call: TRBD2 (5 bases). Trimming removed 6 bases at V and 13 bases at J, with 21 bases between. Germline values: CDR1 MNHNS, CDR2 SASEGT. The CDR3 extends over 13 amino acids. The CDR3, as DNA: TGTGCCAGCAGAACCACTAGTATGTCTGAGCGGTACTTC. Translated: CASRTTSMSERYF.

The V gene is TRBV14, the J gene TRBJ2-7, with 7 bases matching TRBD1. The germline V gene has CDR1 SGHDN and CDR2 FVKESK. The trim removed 4 bases at V and 4 bases at J, leaving 10 bases unmatched. The CDR3 runs 15 residues. The CDR3 bases are TGTGCCAGCAGCCCGTTCGGGGACAGCTTTTACGAGCAGTACTTC. Translating gives CASSPFGDSFYEQYF.

A single count supports this clone. V usage is TRBV29-1 and J usage is TRBJ2-5; D may be TRBD1 (6 bases). The end of the DNA is better explained by TRBJ2-7, so the J call may be wrong. The CDR3 has 12 residues. Germline loops: CDR1 SQVTM, CDR2 ANQGSEA. In nucleotides, the CDR3 is TGCAGCGTTGTTCAGGGGTCCTACGAGCAGTACTTC. It translates to CSVVQGSYEQYF.

CDR3 amino acids: CASSSRGQGSTAFF. CDR3 coding DNA: TGTGCCAGTAGCTCCCGGGGACAGGGATCGACGGCTTTCTTT. The genes are TRBV19 and TRBJ1-1; TRBD1 aligns across 9 bases. CDR1 is LNHDA and CDR2 is SQIVND in the germline V gene (reference sequence). The CDR3 is 14 amino acids. The junction had 13 bases not matched to a gene; V was cut back by 6 bases and J by 11 bases.

The gene calls are TRBV25-1 and TRBJ1-1, with TRBD1 as a possible D gene (5 bases). V lost 6 bases and J lost 5, with 16 bases in between. This CDR3 is 14 amino acids long. CDR1 MGHDK and CDR2 SYGVNS come from the germline V gene. CDR3 region: CASSFDSIRTEAFF. The CDR3 coding sequence is TGTGCCAGCAGCTTCGACAGTATCAGGACTGAAGCTTTCTTT.

The rearrangement joins TRBV5-1 to TRBJ2-5; a possible D gene is TRBD2 (5 bases). The CDR3 loop spans 14 amino acids. V lost 2 bases to trimming and J lost 2 bases, with 10 bases between them. Per the germline V gene, CDR1 is SGHRS and CDR2 is YFSETQ. CDR3: CASSFLTSQETQYF. For the CDR3, the DNA is TGCGCCAGCAGCTTCCTTACTAGTCAAGAGACCCAGTACTTC.

The V call is TRBV7-6, the J call TRBJ1-1, with TRBD1 as a possible D gene (6 bases). Trimming removed 5 bases at V and 4 bases at J, with 14 bases between. The CDR3 loop spans 14 amino acids. Germline V gene data show CDR1 as SGHVS and CDR2 as FNYEAQ. The CDR3 protein is CASSPDRRSTEAFF. The CDR3 region has the DNA TGTGCCAGCAGCCCGGACAGACGGAGCACTGAAGCTTTCTTT.

V is TRBV5-1 and J is TRBJ1-2, with 7 bases matching TRBD1. CDR1 and CDR2 (germline): SGHRS, YFSETQ. The CDR3 length is 14 residues. The ends lost 4 bases at V and 5 bases at J; junction bases unmatched: 8. DNA for the CDR3: TGCGCCAGCAGCCCGGACAGGTTGACTTATGGCTACACCTTC. Translation gives CASSPDRLTYGYTF.

The chain couples TRBV27 to TRBJ2-1, with D possibly matching TRBD1 (6 bases). Germline loops: CDR1 MNHEY, CDR2 SMNVEV (reference sequence). V lost 2 bases and J lost 8, with 13 bases in between. This CDR3 contains 14 residues. The CDR3 coding sequence is TGTGCCAGCAGTTTAAGCGTTTCAGGGGATGAGCAGTTCTTC. Residues: CASSLSVSGDEQFF.

The sample holds one count of this clone. This rearrangement joins TRBV5-6 to TRBJ1-4; D might be TRBD1 (5 bases). Germline-derived CDR1 and CDR2 are SGHDT and YYEEEE. V lost 4 bases and J lost 8, with 12 bases in between. The CDR3 sequence is 13 residues long. The CDR3 coding sequence is TGTGCCAGCAGCCAATACGGGGGGGAAAAACTGTTTTTT. Translated, it gives CASSQYGGEKLFF.

The chain recombines TRBV30 with TRBJ2-6; no clear D gene. This CDR3 region has 14 residues. V was pared by 2 bases and J by 0 bases, with 5 bases between. CDR1 and CDR2 (germline): GTSNPN, SVGIG (reference sequence). CDR3 bases: TGTGCCTGGAGTTTGAGCTCTGGGGCCAACGTCCTGACTTTC. Translating it yields CAWSLSSGANVLTF.

The chain uses TRBV4-1 and TRBJ2-3; TRBD2 agrees at 7 bases. This CDR3 region has 16 residues. With 1 base clipped from V and 5 bases from J, the junction kept 9 bases outside the gene matches. Germline V gene data show CDR1 as MGHRA and CDR2 as YSYEKL. The CDR3 nucleotides read TGCGCCAGCAGCCAAGTCGCTAGCGGAGTTATAGATACGCAGTATTTT. It encodes CASSQVASGVIDTQYF.